A selection of T cell receptor beta chains follows, all from one sample in a study of T cell repertoires in cytomegalovirus infection. The antigens these receptors bind are not known. TCRdb independently ran MiXCR on the reads; one entry per CDR3 protein. The table shows 800,000 to 950,000 distinct CDR3 sequences, with over 25% occurring only once. This specimen was cultured CD8+ T cells from PBMCs, taken from culture after CMV antigen stimulation. The receptors derive from a human donor in good health (CMV status not recorded). Some clones in this sample may be carry-over from other donors' samples. The CDR3 runs from the conserved cysteine through the conserved F or W. The D gene is left open where the match is weak. Size tells how often a clone was seen (once, few, many) or the class of an expanded clone, and some rows leave it out.

j_call d_call clone_size v_call cdr3_aa cdr3_nt
TRBJ2-2 - - TRBV7-6 CASTQGGGSNTGELFF TGTGCCAGCACCCAAGGCGGCGGGTCGAACACCGGGGAGCTGTTTTTT
TRBJ2-5 - - TRBV4-1 CASSQRDQLQETQYF TGTGCCAGCAGTCAAAGGGACCAGCTACAAGAGACCCAGTACTTC
TRBJ2-1 - few TRBV12-3/TRBV12-4 CASGPPGSYNEQFF TGTGCCAGCGGCCCCCCGGGGAGTTACAATGAGCAGTTCTTC
TRBJ2-7 - - TRBV7-8 CASSFRAPGELYEQYF TGTGCCAGCAGCTTCAGGGCCCCGGGGGAGCTTTACGAGCAGTACTTC
TRBJ2-3 TRBD1 - TRBV28 CASSLLGQVTSTDTQYF TGTGCCAGCAGTTTACTAGGACAGGTTACTAGCACAGATACGCAGTATTTT
TRBJ1-1 - many TRBV7-3 CASSPGDMNTEAFF TGTGCCAGCAGCCCAGGGGACATGAACACTGAAGCTTTCTTT
TRBJ2-1 - - TRBV4-1 CASSQLGNFGDEQFF -
TRBJ1-4 - - TRBV19 CASSTRMGEKLFF TGTGCCAGTAGTACCCGAATGGGAGAAAAACTGTTTTTT
TRBJ2-1 - - TRBV12-3/TRBV12-4 CASSPPGTNEQFF TGTGCCAGCAGTCCTCCAGGAACCAATGAGCAGTTCTTC
TRBJ2-7 TRBD1 - TRBV13 CASSLFRQGNYEQYF TGTGCCAGCAGCTTATTCCGACAGGGTAACTACGAGCAGTACTTC
TRBJ2-5 - - TRBV12-3/TRBV12-4 CASSLTGARQETQYF TGTGCCAGCAGTTTAACGGGGGCCAGACAAGAGACCCAGTACTTC
TRBJ2-2 TRBD1 few TRBV9 CASSEYLKGQGAGELFF TGTGCCAGCAGCGAATATCTTAAGGGCCAGGGGGCCGGGGAGCTGTTTTTT
TRBJ1-2 - few TRBV6-6 CASSYPRGGLPNYGYTF TGTGCCAGCAGTTACCCCAGGGGAGGACTACCTAACTATGGCTACACCTTC
TRBJ1-6 - - TRBV11-3 CASIIGRGSGSPLHF TGTGCCAGCATCATCGGTCGGGGGTCTGGTTCACCCCTCCACTTT
TRBJ1-2 - - TRBV2 CASSGQGLQYGYTF TGTGCCAGCAGTGGCCAGGGACTTCAATATGGCTACACCTTC
TRBJ2-2 - - TRBV6-5 CASSYIGQANTGELFF TGTGCCAGCAGTTACATAGGGCAGGCGAACACCGGGGAGCTGTTTTTT